The rows below give T cell receptor beta chains drawn from one sample of a study of blood T cell repertoires in COVID-19. Profiled with immunoSEQ multiplex PCR; TCRdb holds only in-frame clones, not every one. The profile shows 370,000 or so clones, over 75% of them singletons. Sequencing used PBMCs or T cells enriched from blood (not recorded which). The receptors originated from a man aged 25-45 years who had recovered from COVID-19. CDR3s include the opening cysteine and the closing phenylalanine or tryptophan. The D gene is left open where the match is weak. Size values are once, few and many counts, or a class for expanded clones, and some rows have none.

d_call j_call v_call clone_size cdr3_nt cdr3_aa
TRBD1 TRBJ1-2 TRBV4-1 - TGCGCCAGCAGCCAGCAGACAGGGACCAGCTATGGCTACACCTTC CASSQQTGTSYGYTF
- TRBJ2-7 TRBV29-1 once TGCAGCGTCCTGGGCAGGGTGGGCGGAGAGCAGTACTTC CSVLGRVGGEQYF
- TRBJ1-1 TRBV2 - TGTGCCAGCAGTGAAACGGGGGGGGCTGGCACTGAAGCTTTCTTT CASSETGGAGTEAFF
- TRBJ1-5 TRBV6-5 - TGTGCCAGCAGTTTACAGGGTCGGAGCAATCAGCCCCAGCATTTT CASSLQGRSNQPQHF
TRBD1 TRBJ1-6 TRBV11-2 - TGTGCCAGCAGCTTTCGGGGGACAGCTAATTCACCCCTCCACTTT CASSFRGTANSPLHF
- TRBJ1-2 TRBV29-1 once TGCAGCGTTGAAAGGTACAGAAATGCTCCCTATGGCTACACCTTC CSVERYRNAPYGYTF
TRBD1 TRBJ2-6 TRBV7-9 few TGTGCCAGCAGCTACACAGGGGACTCTGGGGCCAACGTCCTGACTTTC CASSYTGDSGANVLTF
TRBD1 TRBJ1-2 TRBV5-4 - TGTGCCAGCAGCCCCCCAGGGGACAGGGTATATGGCTACACCTTC CASSPPGDRVYGYTF
- TRBJ1-1 TRBV5-6 - TGTGCCAGCCGACGGGGGTCAACAACTGAAGCTTTCTTT CASRRGSTTEAFF
TRBD1 TRBJ1-5 TRBV23-1 - TGCGCCAGCAGTCAATCGGGGGACAGGGGGTTTAATCAGCCCCAGCATTTT CASSQSGDRGFNQPQHF
- TRBJ1-5 TRBV19 - TGTGCCAGTAGTTCAATCCGGGACATTAATCAGCCCCAGCATTTT CASSSIRDINQPQHF
- TRBJ1-1 TRBV12-5 - TGTGCTAGTGGTCTAAATTTCGTACAGAGTGAAGCTTTCTTT CASGLNFVQSEAFF
TRBD2 TRBJ2-3 TRBV30 - TGTGCCTGGAGCCCTGGGACTAGCGGGGGAGCCACAGATACGCAGTATTTT CAWSPGTSGGATDTQYF
- TRBJ1-2 TRBV4-1 few TGCGCCAGCAGCCAGGGCAGGGTAAACTATGGCTACACCTTC CASSQGRVNYGYTF
TRBD1 TRBJ1-1 TRBV5-6 once TGTGCCAGCAGCCGGGGACCCCAGGGGGCCATGAACACTGAAGCTTTCTTT CASSRGPQGAMNTEAFF
- TRBJ1-1 TRBV5-1 - TGCGCCAGCAGCTTGGTAGCGGGGTCCCAGAACACTGAAGCTTTCTTT CASSLVAGSQNTEAFF
- TRBJ1-4 TRBV7-2 - TGTGCCAGCAGCTCGCAGGGGATTGGTAATGAAAAACTGTTTTTT CASSSQGIGNEKLFF
- TRBJ1-5 TRBV19 - TGTGCCAGTAGTATTCATTTACAGGGTTTTTCCAATAGCAATCAGCCCCAGCATTTT CASSIHLQGFSNSNQPQHF
TRBD1 TRBJ2-3 TRBV4-1 - TGCGCCAGCAGCCATGATACGGACAGGGGTGGGACAGATACGCAGTATTTT CASSHDTDRGGTDTQYF
- TRBJ1-4 TRBV30 once TGTGCCTGGATGACAGGTCCGGCTAATGAAAAACTGTTTTTT CAWMTGPANEKLFF
- TRBJ1-1 TRBV6-5 - TGTGCCAGCAGTTACGACAGAAGTATCGGGAACACTGAAGCTTTCTTT CASSYDRSIGNTEAFF
- TRBJ1-1 TRBV9 - TGTGCCAGCAGCGTAGGGGGGGAATCCACTGAAGCTTTCTTT CASSVGGESTEAFF
TRBD1 TRBJ2-7 TRBV5-6 once TGTGCCAGCAGCTTGTGGGGACAGCCCTACGAGCAGTACTTC CASSLWGQPYEQYF
TRBD1 TRBJ2-3 TRBV5-1 - TGCGCCAGCAGCCTCGGACAGGGCGCAGATACGCAGTATTTT CASSLGQGADTQYF
- TRBJ1-1 TRBV7-2 - TGTGCCAGCAGCTTATCCGCGGGGAACACTGAAGCTTTCTTT CASSLSAGNTEAFF
- TRBJ1-2 TRBV4-1 - TGCGCCAGCAGCCAATCCCCGGGAGAGGACTATGGCTACACCTTC CASSQSPGEDYGYTF
- TRBJ1-4 TRBV2 - TGTGCCAGCAGTTTAAGCACCCCAGGGTCGGTATTT CASSLSTPGSVF
- TRBJ1-5 TRBV5-1 - TGCGCCAGCAGCTTGAAGCCCGATCAGCCCCAGCATTTT CASSLKPDQPQHF
- TRBJ2-3 TRBV7-8 - TGTGCCAGCAGCTTAGGTGGGGGGTTCACAGATACGCAGTATTTT CASSLGGGFTDTQYF
- TRBJ1-2 TRBV5-1 once TGCGCCAGCAGCTTGGAATCGACAGGAGGCTACACCTTC CASSLESTGGYTF
- TRBJ2-1 TRBV19 few TGTGCCAGTGGCCCCGGGACTCCAGGCTCCTACAATGAGCAGTTCTTC CASGPGTPGSYNEQFF
- TRBJ2-2 TRBV6-5 - TGTGCCAGCAGTTACCGGGGAGGTTTAGCCGGGGAGCTGTTTTTT CASSYRGGLAGELFF
- TRBJ1-1 TRBV19 - TGTGCCAGTAGTATAGGCGTGATGAACACTGAAGCTTTCTTT CASSIGVMNTEAFF
TRBD1 TRBJ1-4 TRBV14 - TGTGCCAGCAGCCAGCACCGGGACAGGGTCGAAAAACTGTTTTTT CASSQHRDRVEKLFF
- TRBJ1-1 TRBV19 - TGTGCCAGTAGTATGTGGAGCATGAACACTGAAGCTTTCTTT CASSMWSMNTEAFF
- TRBJ2-3 TRBV5-4 - TGTGCCAGCAGGCAGACTAGCACAGATACGCAGTATTTT CASRQTSTDTQYF
- TRBJ2-3 TRBV11-3 - TGTGCCAGCAGCCAAGGGGGGGGATATACGCAGTATTTT CASSQGGGYTQYF
- TRBJ1-1 TRBV29-1 - TGCAGCGTGGAGACTGTAACAGGCACTGAAGCTTTCTTT CSVETVTGTEAFF
TRBD1 TRBJ2-7 TRBV5-1 - TGCGCCAGCAGCTTGGGACAGGGGGCTGACGAGCAGTACTTC CASSLGQGADEQYF
TRBD1 TRBJ1-2 TRBV20-1 few TGCAGTGCTAGTAAGGGACAGGGGGTGGATGGCTACACCTTC CSASKGQGVDGYTF
- TRBJ1-6 TRBV2 - TGTGCCAGCAGTGAAGGACAGCCAAGGAATTCACCCCTCCACTTT CASSEGQPRNSPLHF
- TRBJ1-1 TRBV28 - TGTGCCAGCAGTTTCGCGGGGAGGAGAACTGAAGCTTTCTTT CASSFAGRRTEAFF
TRBD1 TRBJ1-2 TRBV18 - TGTGCCAGCTCAGGGGACAGGATCTATGGCTACACCTTC CASSGDRIYGYTF
TRBD1 TRBJ2-5 TRBV19 - TGTGCCAGTAGTATATCAGGGGGCAGGGAGACCCAGTACTTC CASSISGGRETQYF
- TRBJ1-3 TRBV4-3 - TGCGCCAGCAGCCAAGATCCCCACTCTGGAAACACCATATATTTT CASSQDPHSGNTIYF
TRBD1 TRBJ2-2 TRBV3-1/TRBV3-2 - TGTGCCAGCAGCCAGGACAGGTTAAACACCGGGGAGCTGTTTTTT CASSQDRLNTGELFF
- TRBJ1-2 TRBV19 - TGTGCCAGTAGTCCGGGGGGCTATGGCTACACCTTC CASSPGGYGYTF